This T cell receptor (beta chain) emerged from a study of PD-1 blockade in classical Hodgkin lymphoma. At the level of the study: Once every 2 weeks, patients received intravenous nivolumab at 3 mg/kg.

As to time point: cycle 4 day 1 (C4D1), after less than seven weeks of nivolumab. Brentuximab vedotin exposure varied among the patients, all of whom had relapsed after autologous stem cell transplantation. Patients' outcomes at their best amounted to complete response, partial response or progressive disease. Study results and caveats: Patients newly diagnosed and complete responders had comparable baseline diversity. Patients were excluded if nivolumab began under 1 year after ASCT (the autologous transplant).

On this clone: Its antigen is still unknown.

TCRdb keeps only in-frame clones here, not all; method: immunoSEQ multiplex PCR. Counted here are under 35,000 clones, about 72% occurring once; the ten biggest clones make up more than 3%. Trimming stripped 3 bases from V and 5 bases from J, with 10 bases between. Germline-derived CDR1 and CDR2 are SGHNT and YENEEA. The CDR3 totals 13 residues. The clonotype originates from a human donor with classical Hodgkin lymphoma. This material consisted of peripheral blood mononuclear cells (PBMCs), taken before the fourth cycle of nivolumab. The gene calls are TRBV11-3 and TRBJ1-1; TRBD1 is a possible D gene (5 bases). CDR3 in DNA: TGTGCCAGCAGCTTCGGGGGATGGACTGAAGCTTTCTTT. Its translation is CASSFGGWTEAFF.